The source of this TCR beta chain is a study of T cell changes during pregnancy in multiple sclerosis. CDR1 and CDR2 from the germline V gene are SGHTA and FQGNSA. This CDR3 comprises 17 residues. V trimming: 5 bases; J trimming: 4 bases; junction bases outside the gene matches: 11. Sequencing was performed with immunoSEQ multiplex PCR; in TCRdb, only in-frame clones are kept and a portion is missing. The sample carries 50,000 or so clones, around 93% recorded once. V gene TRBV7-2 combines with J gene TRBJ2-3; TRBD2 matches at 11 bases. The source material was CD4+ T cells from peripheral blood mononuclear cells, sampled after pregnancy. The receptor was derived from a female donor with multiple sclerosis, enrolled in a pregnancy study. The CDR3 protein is CASSTRLAGNGADTQYF. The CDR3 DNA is TGTGCCAGCAGCACCAGACTAGCGGGAAATGGTGCAGATACGCAGTATTTT.